This T cell receptor (beta chain) emerged from a study of T cell repertoires in cytomegalovirus infection. Study at large: CMV infection and matching HLA type were both indicated by public TCR beta signatures.

Germline values: CDR1 MDHEN, CDR2 SYDVKM. The CDR3 covers 15 residues. With V trimmed by 5 bases and J by 3 bases, 7 bases remained unmatched. Each CDR3 protein is one row after TCRdb ran MiXCR on the reads. The data contain about 260,000 distinct CDR3 sequences, around 13% of them seen just once; the ten biggest clones take up about 10%. Input material: PBMCs. The genes are TRBV28 and TRBJ2-5; 9 bases align to TRBD2. This TCR came from a human donor in good health (CMV status not recorded). Some clones in this sample may be carry-over from other donors' samples. DNA for the CDR3: TGTGCCAGCAGTCCTCAGACTAGCGGAAAAGAGACCCAGTACTTC. Its protein is CASSPQTSGKETQYF.